A selection of T cell receptor beta chains follows, all from one sample in a study of blood T cells in healthy people across ages. In TCRdb, the 5' RACE reads were re-called with MiXCR into one record per CDR3 protein. The table lists around 1,000,000 distinct CDR3 sequences, less than 25% of them singletons. The data also belong to a second study, concerning T cells of mothers and their children.

The sequencing input was blood. Receptor source: a girl aged 2 to 10 in good health. Both conserved end residues are trimmed from each CDR3.

J gene	V gene	CDR3 protein
TRBJ2-1	TRBV28	ASSFRGLATGNEQF
TRBJ1-1	TRBV6-1	ASVTPRDGTEAF
TRBJ2-7	TRBV9	ASSEIEGYEQY
TRBJ1-4	TRBV3-1	ASSQGDFGFNEKLF
TRBJ2-3	TRBV11-2	ASSILAGGPADTQY
TRBJ1-1	TRBV29-1	SVAGRVGVTEAF
TRBJ1-2	TRBV20-1	SARVTGRNYGYT
TRBJ2-4	TRBV20-1	SARGGSDIQY
TRBJ2-6	TRBV6-2/TRBV6-3	ASSVGPLSGANVLT
TRBJ2-5	TRBV6-1	ASKRGLAESQETQY
TRBJ2-7	TRBV20-1	SAEVLAGYEQY
TRBJ2-5	TRBV7-2	ASSLALSGTQY
TRBJ2-1	TRBV24-1	ATSPEADEQF
TRBJ2-5	TRBV4-2	ASSQEVLGETQY
TRBJ2-5	TRBV18	ASSPGSPGLGETQY
TRBJ1-6	TRBV6-1	ASRTGTNNSPLH
TRBJ1-6	TRBV6-5	ASSLRGGFDNSPLH
TRBJ1-6	TRBV7-9	ASSGDRGYSPLH
TRBJ2-1	TRBV28	ASRGDGDNEQF
TRBJ2-4	TRBV7-2	ASSLAFGQGRNIQY
TRBJ1-1	TRBV9	ASSAPMGGLAKMVNTEAF
TRBJ2-5	TRBV10-3	AISESTPLQETQY
TRBJ2-7	TRBV29-1	SVLKNYEQY
TRBJ2-3	TRBV9	ASSTRRAASTDTQY
TRBJ2-4	TRBV27	ASSIRTTTSNIQY
TRBJ2-7	TRBV19	ASSSQVYLYEQY
-	TRBV4-1	ASSQARGLEYEQY
-	TRBV29-1	SVTDAGTETYEQY
TRBJ2-3	TRBV7-2	ASSLDGTGYTDTQY
TRBJ2-5	TRBV20-1	SPVGGPQETQY
TRBJ2-7	TRBV4-2	ASSQARETHYEQY
TRBJ2-1	TRBV3-1	ASSQVDPYNEQF
TRBJ2-5	TRBV4-2	ASSQVAGVEGTQY
TRBJ2-7	TRBV27	ASSHHHVAGGDEQY
TRBJ1-2	TRBV5-1	ASGTGSYGYT
TRBJ2-1	TRBV9	ASSVSGAFGNEQF
TRBJ2-7	TRBV27	ASKKTRDSYEQY
TRBJ2-1	TRBV3-1	ASSRGLSSYNELF
TRBJ2-1	TRBV5-1	ASSLVSRGIDEQF
TRBJ1-5	TRBV13	ASSLGPGTVDNQPQH
TRBJ1-4	TRBV12-3/TRBV12-4	ASNAGRDEKLF
TRBJ2-3	TRBV3-1	ASSQPPGAGGPTDTQY
TRBJ2-6	TRBV11-2	ASSFGGFSGANVLT
TRBJ2-2	TRBV9	ASSFSGRAGELF
TRBJ2-1	TRBV20-1	SARGEGYEQF
TRBJ2-3	TRBV19	ASSILLAGESDTQY
TRBJ1-2	TRBV12-3/TRBV12-4	ASSLAGVNNYGYP
TRBJ2-1	TRBV18	ASSTLNNEQF
TRBJ2-7	TRBV7-2	ASSWMLWGGSYEQY